This T cell receptor (beta chain) originates from a study of cytomegalovirus exposure and HLA in healthy donors. In the study overall: In an earlier analysis, 95 million to 140 million unique TCR beta sequences were found from some 200 million T cells. Study results and limitations: TCR beta chains numbering some 160 were designated cytomegalovirus-associated. CMV serostatus alone was available as immune exposure information. Reported results showed that the classifier diagnosed cytomegalovirus status with high specificity and sensitivity.

A multiplex PCR was run with 60 Vbeta primers and 13 Jbeta primers. Generated by immunoSEQ multiplex PCR, the TCRdb table keeps only in-frame clones and is missing some. The sample contains around 180,000 clones, 70% to 90% of which appear only once. The length of the CDR3 is 16 residues. CDR1 and CDR2 from the germline V gene are PRHDT and FYEKMQ (reference sequence). About this clone itself: Its antigen is unknown. A junction boundary mismatches the germline segment, possibly from a read error. Other DNA sequences in this sample translate to the same CDR3.

The chain combines TRBV13 with TRBJ2-7; 13 nucleotides line up with TRBD2. The source is a woman under 30 in good health and CMV-seronegative. Source material: PBMCs. The CDR3 DNA reads TGTGCTAGCAGCTTAAGTCGGACTAGCGGGAGCTACGAGCAGTACTTC. Its translation: CASSLSRTSGSYEQYF.